Here is one T cell receptor beta chain with its context. These data belong to a study of blood T cell repertoires in COVID-19. Study in general: Nucleic acid was either cDNA or gDNA, and it came from T cells, B-cell-depleted T cells, or PBMCs.

Some clones are missing from TCRdb's copy, which holds only in-frame ones; the method was immunoSEQ multiplex PCR. The sample carries 250,000 to 300,000 clones, approximately 91% recorded once. Enrolled through a virtual design, the participants were between roughly 18 and 100 years of age and came from about two dozen US areas. The CDR3 has 15 amino acids. Trimming removed 1 base at V and 5 bases at J, with 11 bases between. CDR1 and CDR2 (germline): SGHTA, FQGNSA. The chain combines TRBV7-2 with TRBJ1-4, with D unresolved. Specimen: PBMCs or T cells enriched from blood (not recorded which). This clonotype was sampled from a middle-aged woman with acute COVID-19. CDR3 region: CASSLGGRLNEKLFF. CDR3 DNA: TGTGCCAGCAGCTTAGGTGGCAGGCTAAATGAAAAACTGTTTTTT. Variable domain in full (rest from reference TRBV7-2 and TRBJ1-4): GAGVSQSPSNKVTEKGKDVELRCDPISGHTALYWYRQSLGQGLEFLIYFQGNSAPDKSGLPSDRFSAERTGGSVSTLTIQRTQQEDSAVYLCASSLGGRLNEKLFFGSGTQLSVL.